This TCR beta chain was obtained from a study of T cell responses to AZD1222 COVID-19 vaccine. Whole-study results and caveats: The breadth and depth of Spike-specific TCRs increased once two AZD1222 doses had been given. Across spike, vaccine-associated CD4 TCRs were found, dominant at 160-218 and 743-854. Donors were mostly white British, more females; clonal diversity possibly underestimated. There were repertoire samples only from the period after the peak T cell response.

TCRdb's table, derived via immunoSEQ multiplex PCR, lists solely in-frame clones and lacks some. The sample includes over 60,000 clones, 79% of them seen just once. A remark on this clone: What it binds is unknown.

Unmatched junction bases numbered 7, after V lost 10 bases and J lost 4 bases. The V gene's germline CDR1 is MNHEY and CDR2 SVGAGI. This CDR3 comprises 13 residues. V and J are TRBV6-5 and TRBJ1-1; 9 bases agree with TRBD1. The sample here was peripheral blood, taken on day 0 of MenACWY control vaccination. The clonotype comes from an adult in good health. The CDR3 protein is CATRTGESTEAFF. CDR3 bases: TGTGCCACACGGACAGGGGAAAGCACTGAAGCTTTCTTT.